These T cell receptor beta chains were read from a single sample in a study of cytomegalovirus exposure and HLA in healthy donors. Repertoires were generated with immunoSEQ multiplex PCR, while TCRdb's copy carries only in-frame clones and drops some. The repertoire holds about 120,000 clones, with about 79% as singletons. The sample comprised PBMCs. The receptor source for this set is a man aged 30 to 45 in good health and CMV-seropositive. CDR3s include the opening cysteine and the closing phenylalanine or tryptophan. D genes are given only for firm matches. Only some rows state a clone size, as once, few, many or a class for expanded clones.

size	J	V	D	CDR3	DNA
.	TRBJ2-3	TRBV13	TRBD2	CASSLWTSSTDTQYF	TGTGCCAGCAGCTTATGGACTAGCAGCACAGATACGCAGTATTTT
.	TRBJ2-7	TRBV19	TRBD2	CASSATSGLAGVEQYF	TGTGCCAGTAGTGCAACGTCGGGACTAGCGGGAGTTGAGCAGTACTTC
.	TRBJ2-7	TRBV30	.	CAWSVSSYEQYF	TGTGCCTGGAGTGTGAGCTCCTACGAGCAGTACTTC
once	TRBJ2-3	TRBV7-9	.	CASSLAGAQDTQYF	TGTGCCAGCAGCTTAGCGGGAGCCCAAGATACGCAGTATTTT
.	TRBJ2-7	TRBV5-5	TRBD1	CASTPRDRVGGEQYF	TGTGCCAGCACCCCTCGGGACAGGGTTGGTGGCGAGCAGTACTTC
.	TRBJ1-5	TRBV6-1	.	CASSGRGGIGSNQPQHF	TGTGCCAGCAGTGGGCGGGGGGGCATCGGAAGCAATCAGCCCCAGCATTTT
.	TRBJ1-5	TRBV4-1	TRBD1	CASSQTTGNGQPQHF	TGCGCCAGCAGCCAGACGACAGGGAACGGACAGCCCCAGCATTTT
.	TRBJ1-5	TRBV9	.	CASSPLGGDQPQHF	TGTGCCAGCAGCCCTCTAGGGGGGGATCAGCCCCAGCATTTT
.	TRBJ1-5	TRBV7-9	TRBD1	CASSLGRGGSISNQPQHF	TGTGCCAGCAGCTTAGGACGAGGGGGCTCCATTAGCAATCAGCCCCAGCATTTT
.	TRBJ1-2	TRBV7-8	.	CASSEHRSYGYTF	TGTGCCAGCAGCGAACATAGGAGCTATGGCTACACCTTC
once	TRBJ1-5	TRBV28	TRBD1	CASSESRTGVYRGNNQPQHF	TGTGCCAGCAGTGAAAGTAGGACAGGGGTTTATCGGGGAAACAATCAGCCCCAGCATTTT
.	TRBJ2-1	TRBV10-3	TRBD2	CAISYTTSGIYNEQFF	TGTGCCATCAGTTATACGACTAGCGGCATATACAATGAGCAGTTCTTC
.	TRBJ2-3	TRBV7-8	.	CASTRARGTDTQYF	TGTGCCAGCACGCGGGCGCGGGGCACAGATACGCAGTATTTT
.	TRBJ1-1	TRBV19	.	CASTHRVVNTEAFF	TGTGCCAGTACCCACAGGGTGGTGAACACTGAAGCTTTCTTT
.	TRBJ1-5	TRBV28	.	CASSFVGQPQHF	TGTGCCAGCAGTTTCGTCGGTCAGCCCCAGCATTTT
once	TRBJ2-5	TRBV5-4	.	CASSPGPLEETQYF	TGTGCCAGCAGCCCAGGGCCCCTAGAAGAGACCCAGTACTTC
.	TRBJ1-2	TRBV19	.	CASSIWQGGYGYTF	TGTGCCAGTAGTATTTGGCAAGGAGGCTATGGCTACACCTTC
.	TRBJ1-5	TRBV28	.	CASRLRQYSNQPQHF	TGTGCCAGCAGACTTAGACAGTATAGCAATCAGCCCCAGCATTTT
.	TRBJ1-1	TRBV7-6	.	CASSPGWNTEAFF	TGTGCCAGCAGCCCCGGGTGGAACACTGAAGCTTTCTTT
.	TRBJ2-7	TRBV28	TRBD1	CASSLLPPGQVAYEQYF	TGTGCCAGCAGTTTGCTCCCGCCGGGACAGGTCGCCTACGAGCAGTACTTC
.	TRBJ1-1	TRBV30	.	CAWSLNMNTEAFF	TGTGCCTGGAGTTTAAACATGAACACTGAAGCTTTCTTT
.	TRBJ2-1	TRBV28	TRBD2	CASRPVRTSGFDEQFF	TGTGCCAGCAGGCCCGTACGGACTAGCGGGTTCGATGAGCAGTTCTTC
few	TRBJ1-2	TRBV5-1	.	CASSILEQGLDYGYTF	TGCGCCAGCAGCATCCTGGAACAGGGTTTAGACTATGGCTACACCTTC
.	TRBJ1-2	TRBV9	.	CASREGVGANYGYTF	TGTGCCAGCAGGGAGGGAGTGGGGGCTAACTATGGCTACACCTTC
.	TRBJ2-3	TRBV4-2	.	CASSQDRGDTQYF	TGTGCCAGCAGCCAAGACCGAGGGGATACGCAGTATTTT
.	TRBJ1-6	TRBV7-6	.	CASSPGTYGSYNSPLHF	TGTGCCAGCAGCCCAGGGACATACGGCTCCTATAATTCACCCCTCCACTTT
.	TRBJ2-1	TRBV27	.	CASSLSQGRGQFF	TGTGCCAGCAGTTTAAGTCAGGGCCGCGGGCAGTTCTTC
.	TRBJ1-2	TRBV7-2	TRBD1	CASSTTSFERGRGYTF	TGTGCCAGCAGCACCACCTCCTTTGAGAGGGGGCGAGGCTACACCTTC
few	TRBJ2-7	TRBV5-6	TRBD1	CASSLVPGQTYEQYF	TGTGCCAGCAGCTTGGTACCGGGACAGACCTACGAGCAGTACTTC
.	TRBJ2-7	TRBV6-5	.	CASSYRGGPHEQYF	TGTGCCAGCAGTTACAGGGGGGGCCCACACGAGCAGTACTTC
.	TRBJ2-7	TRBV5-4	TRBD2	CASSRRTSGGYEQYF	TGTGCCAGCAGCAGACGGACTAGCGGGGGGTACGAGCAGTACTTC
once	TRBJ2-4	TRBV18	.	CASSLSQGRGNIQYF	TGTGCCAGCTCACTGTCTCAGGGGAGAGGGAACATTCAGTACTTC
.	TRBJ1-2	TRBV7-9	.	CASSFSSSSHGYTF	TGTGCCAGCAGCTTCTCCTCCTCTTCCCATGGCTACACCTTC
.	TRBJ2-7	TRBV6-5	TRBD1	CASRLGQGGEQYF	TGTGCCAGCAGGTTGGGACAGGGGGGCGAGCAGTACTTC
.	TRBJ2-2	TRBV9	.	CASSERGGTGELFF	TGTGCCAGCAGCGAACGGGGTGGGACCGGGGAGCTGTTTTTT
.	TRBJ2-7	TRBV5-1	.	CASSPRSSGQRTYEQYF	TGCGCCAGCAGCCCCCGGTCGTCCGGACAGAGGACCTACGAGCAGTACTTC
.	TRBJ2-3	TRBV9	.	CASSVASGSTDTQYF	TGTGCCAGCAGCGTAGCCAGCGGGAGCACAGATACGCAGTATTTT
.	TRBJ2-7	TRBV30	TRBD2	CAAGGKRYEQYF	TGTGCCGCCGGGGGGAAAAGGTACGAGCAGTACTTC
.	TRBJ2-7	TRBV14	.	CASSQEGIYEQYF	TGTGCCAGCAGCCAAGAGGGCATTTACGAGCAGTACTTC
.	TRBJ2-5	TRBV18	.	CASSPLGLTGNQETQYF	TGTGCCAGCTCACCGTTAGGACTGACGGGGAACCAAGAGACCCAGTACTTC
.	TRBJ2-7	TRBV5-6	TRBD2	CASSLNPTSGSSYEQYF	TGTGCCAGCAGCCTAAACCCTACTAGCGGGAGCTCCTACGAGCAGTACTTC
.	TRBJ2-6	TRBV27	.	CASSLGLWSSGANVLTF	TGTGCCAGCAGTTTAGGTCTTTGGAGCTCTGGGGCCAACGTCCTGACTTTC
.	TRBJ1-1	TRBV9	.	CASSVGGHTEAFF	TGTGCCAGCAGCGTAGGAGGCCACACTGAAGCTTTCTTT
.	TRBJ2-5	TRBV18	.	CASLTGGQETQYF	TGTGCCAGCCTCACCGGGGGCCAAGAGACCCAGTACTTC
once	TRBJ2-2	TRBV9	.	CASSARQAGELFF	TGTGCCAGCAGCGCTCGACAGGCCGGGGAGCTGTTTTTT
few	TRBJ2-1	TRBV2	TRBD1	CASRQGGAYNEQFF	TGTGCCAGTAGACAGGGTGGGGCCTACAATGAGCAGTTCTTC
few	TRBJ1-6	TRBV5-4	TRBD1	CATTSGQGGSYNSPLHF	TGTGCAACGACGTCGGGACAGGGGGGTTCCTATAATTCACCCCTCCACTTT
.	TRBJ1-1	TRBV30	TRBD1	CAHSDGSGGFTEAFF	TGTGCCCATTCAGATGGTTCAGGGGGCTTCACTGAAGCTTTCTTT
.	TRBJ2-7	TRBV10-1	TRBD1	CASPLGGTGGLEQYF	TGCGCCAGCCCCCTTGGCGGGACAGGGGGCCTCGAGCAGTACTTC
.	TRBJ2-7	TRBV27	.	CASSFRRAGEQYF	TGTGCCAGCAGTTTTAGGAGGGCGGGCGAGCAGTACTTC
.	TRBJ2-7	TRBV29-1	.	CSVVSYSSYEQYF	TGCAGCGTTGTATCATACAGCTCCTACGAGCAGTACTTC
.	TRBJ2-2	TRBV9	TRBD2	CASSPRTSGNSGELFF	TGTGCCAGCAGCCCACGGACTAGCGGTAACTCCGGGGAGCTGTTTTTT
.	TRBJ1-3	TRBV5-4	.	CASSLGGAGNTIYF	TGTGCCAGCAGCTTGGGGGGCGCTGGAAACACCATATATTTT
.	TRBJ1-1	TRBV5-6	.	CASSFRVGAFEAFF	TGTGCCAGCAGCTTCAGAGTGGGGGCATTCGAAGCTTTCTTT
once	TRBJ2-3	TRBV10-1	.	CASSVSLGGDTQYF	TGCGCCAGCAGTGTGAGTCTAGGAGGTGATACGCAGTATTTT
.	TRBJ2-1	TRBV19	.	CASSSRTMWDAPSNEQFF	TGTGCCAGTAGTAGCCGGACTATGTGGGATGCCCCCTCCAATGAGCAGTTCTTC
.	TRBJ2-7	TRBV30	.	CAWSPGFKQYF	TGTGCCTGGAGTCCGGGGTTCAAGCAGTACTTC
.	TRBJ2-3	TRBV7-2	.	CASSPLAYTSTDTQYF	TGTGCCAGCAGCCCCCTAGCGTACACTAGCACAGATACGCAGTATTTT